This T cell receptor (beta chain) stems from a study of CD4 T cells in relation to SARS-CoV-2 and coronaviruses. For the study at large: TCR beta CDR3s were sequenced after approximately 11-day antigen culture of PBMCs. No peptide or an HIV-1 Nef peptide pool served as negative control.

The V end lost 4 bases, the J end lost 2 bases, and 13 bases lay between the germline ends. The CDR3 runs 16 residues. CDR1 is SGDLS, CDR2 YYNGEE, per germline. A word on this clone: As yet, its antigen is unknown.

Before the COVID-19 pandemic, during about 2011-2019, CD4+ T cells were taken from unexposed donors. Isolation of CD4+ T cells took place after 10 days in culture. Testing used SARS-CoV-2 S/N and four cold-coronavirus spikes on unexposed-donor CD4+ T cells, cells permitting. Clones were read by immunoSEQ multiplex PCR, and TCRdb kept only the in-frame ones, dropping some. The sample includes more than 20,000 clones, 60% to 75% of them seen just once. Notes on the study in general: No crossreactivity against non-spike viral proteins was tested here.

The clonotype originates from a human donor in good health. Sequencing was carried out using CD4+ T cells from PBMCs, cultured in vitro. The gene calls are TRBV9 and TRBJ2-6; D might be TRBD1 (6 bases). CDR3 protein: CASSPQEGAGANVLTF. The CDR3 DNA follows: TGTGCCAGCAGCCCTCAAGAGGGGGCTGGGGCCAACGTCCTGACTTTC. Combining the CDR3 with reference TRBV9 and TRBJ2-6 gives the whole variable domain DSGVTQTPKHLITATGQRVTLRCSPRSGDLSVYWYQQSLDQGLQFLIQYYNGEERAKGNILERFSAQQFPDLHSELNLSSLELGDSALYFCASSPQEGAGANVLTFGAGSRLTVL.